Presented here are 28 T cell receptor beta chains from one specimen sequenced in a study of shared clonotypes between healthy human individuals. Generated by immunoSEQ multiplex PCR, the TCRdb table keeps only in-frame clones and is missing some. The sample shows around 1.5 million clones, roughly 98% of them seen only once. The sample comprised naive CD4+ T cells sorted from blood. As to subset: CD45RA+ positively selected. The receptors here all came from a man aged 25-45 years in good health.

The chain combines TRBV28 with TRBJ2-1; 7 bases map to TRBD2. V dropped 3 bases and J dropped 7; count of bases not matched to a gene: 9. Germline assignment: CDR1 MDHEN and CDR2 SYDVKM. This CDR3 contains 15 residues. The DNA for the CDR3 is TGTGCCAGCAGTTTGCGGGGAGGGCCTATGAATGAGCAGTTCTTC. It codes for CASSLRGGPMNEQFF. The variable domain in full, with the rest retrieved from reference TRBV28 and TRBJ2-1, is DVKVTQSSRYLVKRTGEKVFLECVQDMDHENMFWYRQDPGLGLRLIYFSYDVKMKEKGDIPEGYSVSREKKERFSLILESASTNQTSMYLCASSLRGGPMNEQFFGPGTRLTVL.

This clone has a single count. This sequence joins TRBV19 and TRBJ1-2; D is undetermined. The CDR3 consists of 13 residues. Trimming cost V 3 bases and J 6 bases, with 11 bases left between them. Germline loops: CDR1 LNHDA, CDR2 SQIVND (reference sequence). CDR3 sequence reads: CASSIVRTHGYTF. CDR3 nucleotide sequence: TGTGCCAGTAGTATTGTCAGGACCCATGGCTACACCTTC.

The V and J genes are TRBV5-1 and TRBJ2-5; possibly TRBD1 or TRBD2 for D (5 bases each). The V gene lost 3 bases and the J gene lost 4 bases, with 16 bases spanning the gap. The CDR3 totals 15 residues. Germline V CDR1 and CDR2: SGHRS, YFSETQ. The CDR3 region is CASSSTGDGGETQYF. The CDR3, as DNA: TGCGCCAGCAGCTCAACAGGAGATGGGGGAGAGACCCAGTACTTC.

The chain joins TRBV6-5 to TRBJ2-1; D gene uncertain. CDR3 length: 13 amino acids. Trimming stripped 2 bases from V and 5 bases from J, with 7 bases between. Per germline, CDR1 MNHEY and CDR2 SVGAGI. CDR3 region: CASSYKAHNEQFF. The CDR3 coding sequence is TGTGCCAGCAGTTACAAAGCGCACAATGAGCAGTTCTTC.

The J gene is TRBJ1-1, the V gene TRBV7-9; 7 bases fit TRBD1. This CDR3 has 15 residues. J gave up 3 bases and V 0 bases, and 4 bases lay outside the gene matches. Per the germline V gene, CDR1 is SEHNR and CDR2 is FQNEAQ (reference sequence). CDR3 in amino acids: CASSLAAGGDTEAFF. As DNA, the CDR3 is TGTGCCAGCAGCTTAGCGGCAGGGGGAGACACTGAAGCTTTCTTT.

The CDR3 DNA follows: TGTGCCAGCAGTGCTGGGCAGCCCACAGATACGCAGTATTTT. Translated: CASSAGQPTDTQYF. The genes are TRBV7-9 and TRBJ2-3; D gene unclear. The CDR3 covers 14 residues. Trimming shortened V by 6 bases and J by 2 bases, and 12 bases separated the two germline ends. Germline V CDR1 and CDR2: SEHNR, FQNEAQ (reference sequence).

V is TRBV6-6 and J is TRBJ2-3; D possibly corresponds to TRBD2 (5 bases). V gave up 0 bases and J gave up 0 bases, with 10 bases separating them. This CDR3 is 16 amino acids long. Germline V gene sequence: CDR1 MNHNY, CDR2 SVGAGI (reference sequence). Here the CDR3 DNA reads TGTGCCAGCAGTTACTCCCTCGGCGGGAGCACAGATACGCAGTATTTT. Its protein product is CASSYSLGGSTDTQYF.

V is TRBV6-4 and J is TRBJ2-5; 12 positions agree with TRBD2. This CDR3 has 17 amino acids. Germline CDR1 and CDR2: MRHNA and SNTAGT. Trimming removed 6 bases from V and 4 bases from J; junction bases left unmatched: 12. The CDR3 bases are TGTGCCAGCAGCATATTCCGACTAGCGGGAGTTGGAGAGACCCAGTACTTC. It yields the protein CASSIFRLAGVGETQYF.

The V call is TRBV6-5, the J call TRBJ1-5; D is uncertain. The V gene lost 0 bases and the J gene lost 8 bases, with 14 bases spanning the gap. The length of the CDR3 is 15 residues. In germline, CDR1 is MNHEY, CDR2 SVGAGI. CDR3 sequence (DNA): TGTGCCAGCAGTTACTCTGGTCGGACGGAAGAGCCCCAGCATTTT. This sequence encodes CASSYSGRTEEPQHF.

This chain uses TRBV5-1 with TRBJ2-1; 9 bases map to TRBD2. J lost 2 bases, V lost 6 bases, and 3 bases had no gene match. The CDR3 covers 14 residues. Germline values: CDR1 SGHRS, CDR2 YFSETQ. The CDR3 loop is CASKIAGAYNEQFF. CDR3 DNA sequence: TGCGCCAGCAAAATAGCGGGAGCCTACAATGAGCAGTTCTTC.

The chain is built from TRBV29-1 and TRBJ2-1; D unresolved. Trimming removed 2 bases from V and 5 bases from J, with 10 bases in between. Germline V gene lookup returns CDR1 SQVTM and CDR2 ANQGSEA. The CDR3 has 13 amino acids. The CDR3 region is CSVERSFDNEQFF. DNA of the CDR3: TGCAGCGTTGAAAGGTCATTCGACAATGAGCAGTTCTTC.

The V call is TRBV4-1, the J call TRBJ1-4; D ambiguous. Germline V gene data show CDR1 as MGHRA and CDR2 as YSYEKL. This CDR3 contains 18 residues. The V end lost 1 base, the J end lost 4 bases, and 19 bases lay between the germline ends. The CDR3 protein is CASSQVLEGKRNNEKLFF. CDR3 nucleotides: TGCGCCAGCAGCCAAGTTCTAGAAGGGAAGCGGAATAATGAAAAACTGTTTTTT.

This clone was observed a single time. The J gene is TRBJ2-2, the V gene TRBV6-6; D gene unclear. Germline CDR1 is MNHNY and CDR2 is SVGAGI (reference sequence). CDR3 length equals 11 residues. Trimming left V 2 bases short and J 7 bases short, with 2 bases between. CDR3 DNA sequence: TGTGCCAGCAGTTACCGCGGGGAGCTGTTTTTT. It yields the protein CASSYRGELFF.

This sequence joins TRBV5-1 and TRBJ2-7; D may correspond to TRBD1 or TRBD2 (6 bases each). V gave up 7 bases and J gave up 6 bases, with 17 bases separating them. Germline V lookup: CDR1 SGHRS, CDR2 YFSETQ. CDR3 length: 13 residues. CDR3 loop: CASEFEGGSEQYF. CDR3 in DNA: TGCGCCAGCGAGTTCGAGGGGGGCTCCGAGCAGTACTTC.

The chain recombines TRBV5-5 with TRBJ2-7; D might be TRBD1 (6 bases). Trimming cost V 5 bases and J 5 bases, with 17 bases left between them. Looked up from germline, CDR1 is SGHKS and CDR2 is YYEKEE (reference sequence). CDR3 size: 14 residues. The CDR3 loop is CASRWQGIVHEQYF. Here the CDR3 DNA reads TGTGCCAGCAGATGGCAGGGGATAGTCCACGAGCAGTACTTC. Filled out from reference TRBV5-5 and TRBJ2-7, the complete variable domain reads DAGVTQSPTHLIKTRGQQVTLRCSPISGHKSVSWYQQVLGQGPQFIFQYYEKEERGRGNFPDRFSARQFPNYSSELNVNALLLGDSALYLCASRWQGIVHEQYFGPGTRLTVT.

J is TRBJ2-7 and V is TRBV28; the match to TRBD1 covers 9 bases. The V gene end was trimmed by 0 bases and the J gene end by 3 bases; junction bases not matched to a gene: 6. From germline, CDR1 is MDHEN and CDR2 SYDVKM. The CDR3 extends over 16 amino acids. The CDR3 nucleotides read TGTGCCAGCAGTTTATGGGGGACAGGGTGGTTCTACGAGCAGTACTTC. Translated, it gives CASSLWGTGWFYEQYF.

V is TRBV9 and J is TRBJ2-3, with 8 bases identical to TRBD2. J lost 3 bases, V lost 3 bases, and 3 bases had no gene match. The CDR3 is 14 residues long. Germline CDR1 and CDR2: SGDLS and YYNGEE. Here the CDR3 DNA reads TGTGCCAGCAGCGAACGGGAGGGTACAGATACGCAGTATTTT. As protein: CASSEREGTDTQYF.

This sequence joins TRBV4-3 and TRBJ1-1, with 8 bases identical to TRBD1. The germline CDR1 and CDR2 sequences are LGHNA and YSLEER. The V and J ends lost 0 bases and 1 base, in that order; junction bases with no gene match: 13. This CDR3 region has 19 residues. For the CDR3, the DNA is TGCGCCAGCAGCCAAGATCTTATATGGCCAGGGGGCAAGAACACTGAAGCTTTCTTT. Translation: CASSQDLIWPGGKNTEAFF.

CDR3 in amino acids: CASSSRTGAIGNTIYF. The CDR3 DNA follows: TGTGCCAGCAGTTCGCGGACAGGGGCAATTGGAAACACCATATATTTT. This chain links TRBV27 with TRBJ1-3, with TRBD1 identical over 9 bases. CDR1 and CDR2 (germline): MNHEY, SMNVEV (reference sequence). There are 16 residues in the CDR3. The junction had 7 bases not matched to a gene; V was cut back by 4 bases and J by 3 bases.

The sample holds one count of this clone. The rearrangement uses TRBV29-1 and TRBJ1-2, with 7 bases identical to TRBD1. This CDR3 contains 13 residues. Germline lookup yields CDR1 SQVTM and CDR2 ANQGSEA. V gave up 1 base and J gave up 4 bases; unmatched junction bases: 3. The CDR3 protein is CSVEAAGGYGYTF. The CDR3, as DNA: TGCAGCGTTGAAGCGGCAGGGGGCTATGGCTACACCTTC.

The chain has TRBV11-3 and TRBJ2-7; D is uncertain. The CDR3 consists of 15 residues. Trimming removed 1 base at V and 0 bases at J, with 10 bases between. Germline V gene sequence: CDR1 SGHNT, CDR2 YENEEA. Here the CDR3 reads CASSLGEGSSYEQYF. The CDR3 coding sequence is TGTGCCAGCAGCTTAGGAGAAGGAAGCTCCTACGAGCAGTACTTC.

About this clone: This sample also contains other DNA sequences that code for the same CDR3. The chain carries TRBV6-1 and TRBJ1-5; the D is unclear. Germline CDR1 is MNHNS and CDR2 is SASEGT. The CDR3 is 13 amino acids. Between the trimmed V and J ends, which lost 1 base and 4 bases, there was a span of 5 bases. DNA for the CDR3: TGTGCCAGCAGTGAAGGCGTGAATCAGCCCCAGCATTTT. It translates to CASSEGVNQPQHF.

The DNA of the CDR3 is TGTGCCAGCAGCTTGCCAGGCACAGATACGCAGTATTTT. Translating it yields CASSLPGTDTQYF. This chain joins TRBV5-8 and TRBJ2-3; D unclear. V gave up 1 base and J gave up 1 base, with 4 bases separating them. Germline V gives CDR1 SGHTS, CDR2 YDEGEE. This CDR3 has 13 residues.

This chain connects TRBV7-8 to TRBJ1-2, with a possible D match to TRBD1 (5 bases). CDR3 length: 14 residues. The V gene's germline CDR1 is SGHVS and CDR2 FQNEAQ. V gave up 5 bases and J gave up 5 bases, with 15 bases separating them. CDR3 sequence: CASSGRVREYGYTF. CDR3 coding DNA: TGTGCCAGCAGCGGAAGGGTCAGGGAATATGGCTACACCTTC. Full variable domain (missing parts from reference TRBV7-8 and TRBJ1-2): GAGVSQSPRYKVAKRGQDVALRCDPISGHVSLFWYQQALGQGPEFLTYFQNEAQLDKSGLPSDRFFAERPEGSVSTLKIQRTQQEDSAVYLCASSGRVREYGYTFGSGTRLTVV.

Comments on this clone: Other nucleotide sequences in the sample specify the same CDR3. The chain recombines TRBV9 with TRBJ2-3; no clear D. Germline CDR1 SGDLS, CDR2 YYNGEE. This CDR3 spans 14 amino acids. Trimming cost V 0 bases and J 0 bases, with 5 bases left between them. This chain's CDR3 is CASSVGSSTDTQYF. The DNA for the CDR3 is TGTGCCAGCAGCGTAGGATCGAGCACAGATACGCAGTATTTT.

The chain joins TRBV29-1 to TRBJ2-5, with D unresolved. Germline CDR1 is SQVTM and CDR2 is ANQGSEA. Trimming pared 7 bases from V and 1 base from J, leaving 10 bases between. This CDR3 spans 12 amino acids. The CDR3 sequence is CSAAYSQETQYF. DNA for the CDR3: TGCAGCGCAGCTTACAGCCAAGAGACCCAGTACTTC. The entire variable domain, with the rest obtained from reference TRBV29-1 and TRBJ2-5, is as follows: SAVISQKPSRDICQRGTSLTIQCQVDSQVTMMFWYRQQPGQSLTLIATANQGSEATYESGFVIDKFPISRPNLTFSTLTVSNMSPEDSSIYLCSAAYSQETQYFGPGTRLLVL.

A single count supports this clone. The chain links TRBV25-1 to TRBJ2-1; 8 nucleotides align to TRBD1. The J segment lost 6 bases and the V segment lost 4 bases, leaving 8 bases of the junction unmatched. There are 15 residues in the CDR3. The germline gives CDR1 MGHDK, CDR2 SYGVNS. The CDR3 is CASSGTGSGINEQFF. The CDR3 DNA follows: TGTGCCAGCAGTGGGACAGGGTCGGGTATCAATGAGCAGTTCTTC.

This rearrangement joins TRBV29-1 to TRBJ1-2, with D unresolved. The end of the DNA fits TRBJ2-7 better, so the J call may be wrong. The germline V gene encodes CDR1 SQVTM and CDR2 ANQGSEA. The CDR3 runs to 9 residues. The CDR3 DNA reads as TGCAGCGTTGAAGATGGACAGTACTTC. It codes for CSVEDGQYF.